The rows below give T cell receptor beta chains drawn from one sample of a study of T-cell reconstitution after alpha-beta-depleted transplantation in children. One entry per CDR3 protein results from TCRdb running MiXCR on the PCR reads. Among 300,000 to 400,000 distinct CDR3 sequences, roughly 17% were seen once, and the ten largest hold roughly two fifths. The specimen was PBMCs, mostly from graft donor cells, collected 360 days after TCRalphabeta/CD19-depleted stem cell transplant. The receptor set was obtained from a male patient aged 2 to 10 who had a stem cell transplant for acute lymphoblastic leukemia, so the T cells may come from the graft donor. Both conserved end residues are part of each CDR3. The D gene is left open where the match is weak. Clone size is stated in some rows and not others, as once, few, many or a class when expanded.

TRBD1 | 17 | TRBJ2-4 | TRBV18 | few | CASSPRDRVLAKNIQYF | TGTGCCAGCTCGCCCCGGGACAGGGTTCTAGCCAAAAACATTCAGTACTTC
- | 14 | TRBJ1-2 | TRBV30 | - | CAWSVGKGNYGYTF | TGTGCCTGGAGTGTTGGGAAAGGGAACTATGGCTACACCTTC
- | 17 | TRBJ1-1 | TRBV28 | few | CASSLYGSAMSGTEAFF | TGTGCCAGCAGTTTATACGGGTCCGCGATGTCGGGCACTGAAGCTTTCTTT
TRBD1 | 19 | TRBJ2-1 | TRBV19 | - | CASSIDLGRTDRAKGEQFF | TGTGCCAGTAGTATAGATCTAGGCCGGACCGACAGGGCGAAGGGTGAGCAGTTCTTC
TRBD1 | 13 | TRBJ2-5 | TRBV12-3/TRBV12-4 | few | CASMTGIGETQYF | TGTGCCAGCATGACAGGGATAGGAGAGACCCAGTACTTC
TRBD1 | 16 | TRBJ2-3 | TRBV25-1 | - | CASSPRTGMGTDTQYF | TGTGCCAGCAGCCCACGGACAGGGATGGGCACAGATACGCAGTATTTT
- | 14 | TRBJ2-5 | TRBV6-1 | few | CASSLLGRGATQYF | TGTGCCAGCAGTCTCTTAGGGAGGGGGGCGACCCAGTACTTC
TRBD2 | 18 | TRBJ2-1 | TRBV11-2 | many | CASSLILAGGEANGEQFF | TGTGCCAGCAGCTTAATCCTAGCGGGAGGCGAGGCAAACGGTGAGCAGTTCTTC
TRBD2 | 18 | TRBJ2-7 | TRBV12-3/TRBV12-4 | few | CACSFTPLLAGGSYEQYF | TGTGCCTGCAGTTTTACTCCCCTACTAGCGGGTGGCTCCTACGAGCAGTACTTC
TRBD2 | 17 | TRBJ2-2 | TRBV20-1 | many | CSAPTSGSPANTGELFF | TGCAGTGCCCCGACTAGCGGGAGCCCCGCGAACACCGGGGAGCTGTTTTTT
- | 14 | TRBJ1-1 | TRBV18 | many | CASSRKAGATEAFF | TGTGCCAGCTCACGAAAAGCAGGAGCTACTGAAGCTTTCTTT
TRBD2 | 16 | TRBJ2-1 | TRBV28 | - | CASSPAGEGAYNEQFF | TGTGCCAGCAGTCCCGCGGGAGAGGGTGCCTACAATGAGCAGTTCTTC
- | 12 | TRBJ2-7 | TRBV12-3/TRBV12-4 | few | CASSLWNYEQYF | TGTGCCAGCAGTTTGTGGAACTACGAGCAGTACTTC
- | 14 | TRBJ2-5 | TRBV6-1 | - | CASSINRAGETQYF | TGTGCCAGCAGCATAAACAGGGCTGGGGAGACCCAGTACTTC
TRBD2 | 19 | TRBJ2-7 | TRBV7-7 | few | CASSFGGHLDEREGCEQYF | TGTGCTAGCAGCTTTGGGGGGCACCTTGACGAGCGGGAGGGTTGCGAGCAGTACTTC
- | 14 | TRBJ2-1 | TRBV15 | - | CATSWGLTYNEQFF | TGTGCCACCAGCTGGGGGCTCACCTACAATGAGCAGTTCTTC
- | 15 | TRBJ1-4 | TRBV28 | few | CASSLWRGSNEKLFF | TGTGCCAGCAGTTTATGGCGAGGGTCGAATGAAAAACTGTTTTTT
- | 15 | TRBJ1-5 | TRBV12-3/TRBV12-4 | - | CASSLVGGVGQPQHF | TGTGCCAGCAGTCTGGTTGGGGGCGTTGGTCAGCCCCAGCATTTT
TRBD2 | 15 | TRBJ2-1 | TRBV29-1 | - | CSVDRAGGPGNEQFF | TGCAGCGTTGATAGAGCGGGAGGGCCGGGGAATGAGCAGTTCTTC
TRBD1 | 14 | TRBJ2-7 | TRBV20-1 | - | CSARWDRGDYEQYF | TGCAGTGCTAGATGGGACAGGGGAGACTACGAGCAGTACTTC
- | 19 | TRBJ2-3 | TRBV7-8 | many | CASSLVGTWTTASTDTQYF | TGTGCCAGCAGCTTAGTAGGCACGTGGACAACTGCTAGCACAGATACGCAGTATTTT
- | 14 | TRBJ2-1 | TRBV6-2/TRBV6-3 | few | CASTIGDTYNEQFF | TGTGCCAGCACCATAGGGGACACTTACAATGAGCAGTTCTTC
TRBD2 | 12 | TRBJ2-7 | TRBV12-3/TRBV12-4 | few | CASSSRPSGPHF | TGTGCCAGCAGTTCGCGCCCTAGCGGGCCCCACTTC
TRBD2 | 17 | TRBJ2-3 | TRBV28 | few | CASSSPGTSVAPDTQYF | TGTGCCAGCAGCAGCCCCGGGACTAGCGTGGCTCCAGATACGCAGTATTTT
- | 10 | TRBJ1-2 | TRBV12-3/TRBV12-4 | few | CASALHGYTF | TGTGCCAGCGCCCTCCATGGCTACACCTTC
- | 17 | TRBJ2-5 | TRBV9 | - | CASSVAKTTQVGETQYF | TGTGCCAGCAGCGTAGCCAAGACTACACAGGTGGGAGAGACCCAGTACTTC
- | 16 | TRBJ2-1 | TRBV5-6 | - | CASSLEVGDLYNEQFF | TGTGCCAGCAGCTTGGAGGTCGGAGACCTATACAATGAGCAGTTCTTC
- | 13 | TRBJ2-1 | TRBV29-1 | - | CSASRRGRNEQFF | TGCAGCGCCTCTAGGAGAGGGCGGAATGAGCAGTTCTTC
- | 15 | TRBJ2-5 | TRBV7-8 | - | CASSLGRPLKETQYF | TGTGCCAGCAGCTTAGGGCGCCCGCTGAAAGAGACCCAGTACTTC
- | 17 | TRBJ2-5 | TRBV5-1 | - | CASSLSGGLPQQETQYF | TGCGCCAGCAGCTTGTCAGGAGGGCTCCCCCAACAAGAGACCCAGTACTTC
TRBD2 | 14 | TRBJ2-1 | TRBV6-1 | few | CASRRLAGDNEQFF | TGTGCCAGCAGACGACTAGCGGGAGACAATGAGCAGTTCTTC
TRBD2 | 15 | TRBJ2-1 | TRBV27 | few | CASSLASGWYNEQFF | TGTGCCAGCAGTTTAGCTAGCGGGTGGTACAATGAGCAGTTCTTC
- | 13 | TRBJ2-7 | TRBV5-6 | many | CASSLFPVYEQYF | TGTGCCAGCAGCTTGTTCCCAGTCTACGAGCAGTACTTC
- | 12 | TRBJ2-2 | TRBV9 | - | CASSVSTGGLFF | TGTGCCAGCAGCGTTTCTACCGGGGGGCTGTTTTTT
TRBD2 | 17 | TRBJ2-3 | TRBV13 | - | CASSHWGLAGETDTQYF | TGTGCCAGCAGCCACTGGGGACTAGCGGGAGAAACAGATACGCAGTATTTT
- | 14 | TRBJ1-3 | TRBV29-1 | few | CSVVLGGSGNTIYF | TGCAGCGTAGTACTAGGGGGTTCTGGAAACACCATATATTTT
- | 11 | TRBJ2-3 | TRBV5-1 | many | CASSLEDTQYF | TGCGCCAGCAGCTTGGAAGATACGCAGTATTTT
- | 13 | TRBJ2-5 | TRBV7-9 | few | CASSSPLGETQYF | TGTGCCAGCAGCTCCCCCCTGGGTGAGACCCAGTACTTC
TRBD2 | 16 | TRBJ2-7 | TRBV29-1 | few | CSVQPTKAGGPYEQYF | TGCAGCGTCCAACCAACTAAAGCGGGAGGGCCCTACGAGCAGTACTTC
- | 13 | TRBJ2-2 | TRBV7-3 | few | CASSLIWPGELFF | TGTGCCAGCAGCTTAATATGGCCCGGGGAGCTGTTTTTT
- | 11 | TRBJ1-2 | TRBV30 | many | CAWSRAYGYTF | TGTGCCTGGAGTAGGGCTTATGGCTACACCTTC
- | 13 | TRBJ2-1 | TRBV20-1 | few | CSATGRRGDEQFF | TGCAGTGCTACGGGACGTCGAGGGGATGAGCAGTTCTTC
- | 16 | TRBJ2-1 | TRBV25-1 | once | CASSQLLGVSDNEQFF | TGTGCCAGCAGTCAACTTTTAGGGGTTTCCGACAATGAGCAGTTCTTC
- | 15 | TRBJ2-3 | TRBV7-6 | - | CASSMTGFRTDTQYF | TGTGCCAGCAGCATGACAGGTTTCCGAACAGATACGCAGTATTTT
- | 13 | TRBJ2-7 | TRBV18 | - | CASSAIQGSEQYF | TGTGCCAGCTCAGCCATCCAGGGCTCCGAGCAGTACTTC
TRBD1 | 15 | TRBJ2-3 | TRBV12-3/TRBV12-4 | - | CASSLMGTGADTQYF | TGTGCCAGCAGTTTAATGGGGACAGGGGCAGATACGCAGTATTTT